The present entry profiles one T cell receptor (beta chain) with its context. The sample belongs to a study of cytomegalovirus exposure and HLA in healthy donors. Germline V gene sequence: CDR1 SQVTM, CDR2 ANQGSEA. J was trimmed by 4 bases and V by 3 bases; bases with no gene match: 7. The CDR3 totals 14 residues. Use of 60 Vbeta and 13 Jbeta primers characterized the PCR. The repertoire was sequenced with immunoSEQ multiplex PCR; TCRdb's copy has only in-frame clones and lacks some. The table records about 110,000 clones, around 66% of them present only once. The receptor was isolated from a man aged 18 to 30 in good health and CMV-seropositive. The source material was PBMCs. The rearrangement uses TRBV29-1 and TRBJ2-5; 8 bases are shared with TRBD1. CDR3 loop: CSVDRTGIGETQYF. In DNA form, the CDR3 reads TGCAGCGTTGATAGGACAGGGATAGGAGAGACCCAGTACTTC.